The 16 T cell receptor beta chains in this list originate from one sample, sequenced in a study of T cells after yellow fever vaccination. MiXCR was run by TCRdb on the 5' RACE reads, yielding one entry per CDR3 protein. In the table there are 230,000 or so distinct CDR3 sequences, 6.7% of which are singletons. The sequencing used CD4+ T cells sorted from PBMCs, collected on the day of the yellow fever booster vaccination. These receptors came from a man between 25 and 39 years old who received the YFV17D yellow fever vaccine.

This chain links TRBV20-1 with TRBJ2-7; the D call may be TRBD1 or TRBD2 (5 bases each). The ends were cut back, 3 bases at V and 1 base at J, with 19 bases in the middle. Germline V gene data show CDR1 as DFQATT and CDR2 as SNEGSKA (reference sequence). This CDR3 is 16 amino acids long. The CDR3 DNA reads TGCAGTGCTAGGGGGGAGTTAAGGGAATGGTCCTACGAGCAGTACTTC. Its protein is CSARGELREWSYEQYF.

This clonotype was detected a few times. In DNA form, the CDR3 reads TGCGCCAGCCTCCAGGGCGGGCGATCCACAGATACGCAGTATTTT. Protein product: CASLQGGRSTDTQYF. The chain employs TRBV5-1 and TRBJ2-3, with D perhaps TRBD1 or TRBD2 (5 bases each). Between the trimmed V and J ends, which lost 7 bases and 2 bases, there was a span of 17 bases. The CDR3 runs 15 residues. Germline V gene data show CDR1 as SGHRS and CDR2 as YFSETQ. The whole variable domain, filled in from reference TRBV5-1 and TRBJ2-3, reads KAGVTQTPRYLIKTRGQQVTLSCSPISGHRSVSWYQQTPGQGLQFLFEYFSETQRNKGNFPGRFSGRQFSNSRSEMNVSTLELGDSALYLCASLQGGRSTDTQYFGPGTRLTVL.

In this sample, this clonotype turned up many times. CDR3 nucleotides: TGTGCCACCAGTGAAACCGGCGCCGGGGAGCTGTTTTTT. Translating gives CATSETGAGELFF. The chain carries TRBV24-1 and TRBJ2-2, with D uncertain. The CDR3 contains 13 residues. CDR1 KGHDR and CDR2 SFDVKD come from the germline V gene. V was cut by 4 bases and J by 6 bases, with 8 bases left in between.

This clonotype has a handful of counts. This rearrangement joins TRBV25-1 to TRBJ2-5; D perhaps matches TRBD2 (6 bases). V dropped 3 bases and J dropped 0 bases, with 11 bases sitting between them. The V gene's germline CDR1 is MGHDK and CDR2 SYGVNS. The CDR3 totals 15 residues. The CDR3 nucleotides are TGTGCCAGCAGTGATCAACGGGAGTACCAAGAGACCCAGTACTTC. Its protein product is CASSDQREYQETQYF.

This clonotype was counted at least ten times. The V call is TRBV27, the J call TRBJ2-3; TRBD1 might be the D (5 bases). The CDR3 sequence is 13 residues long. The germline V gene encodes CDR1 MNHEY and CDR2 SMNVEV (reference sequence). With 5 bases removed from V and 9 bases from J, the gap between germline ends came to 15 bases. CDR3: CASSPQPGQTQYF. CDR3 in DNA: TGTGCCAGCAGTCCACAACCTGGACAAACGCAGTATTTT.

This clonotype was observed at least ten times. V and J are TRBV7-9 and TRBJ2-3; 10 nucleotides match TRBD2. Germline assignment: CDR1 SEHNR and CDR2 FQNEAQ (reference sequence). The V segment lost 5 bases and the J segment 1 base; nucleotides outside the gene matches: 9. The CDR3 spans 17 residues. CDR3 amino acids: CASSRGQREGRTDTQYF. For the CDR3, the DNA is TGTGCCAGCAGCCGAGGGCAGCGGGAGGGCCGCACAGATACGCAGTATTTT.

The rearrangement links TRBV18 to TRBJ2-5; no reliable D call. V lost 5 bases and J 4 bases, leaving 17 bases between the germline ends. Germline V gene lookup returns CDR1 KGHSH and CDR2 LQKENI. The CDR3 consists of 15 residues. CDR3 amino acids: CASSTSGPPRETQYF. The CDR3 region has the DNA TGTGCCAGCTCAACCTCCGGGCCTCCTAGAGAGACCCAGTACTTC.

This rearrangement joins TRBV29-1 to TRBJ1-3, with a weak D call TRBD1 (5 bases). The germline V gene has CDR1 SQVTM and CDR2 ANQGSEA. The CDR3 consists of 15 residues. Trimming pared 7 bases from V and 0 bases from J, leaving 16 bases between. CDR3 amino acids: CSASPGQNSGNTIYF. The CDR3 coding sequence is TGCAGCGCCTCTCCCGGACAAAACTCTGGAAACACCATATATTTT.

The chain joins TRBV20-1 to TRBJ2-7, with D unclear. V was clipped by 2 bases and J by 3 bases, with 14 bases between them. Germline V gene sequence: CDR1 DFQATT, CDR2 SNEGSKA (reference sequence). CDR3 length: 14 residues. CDR3 residues: CSARKVGRLYEQYF. CDR3 in DNA: TGCAGTGCTAGAAAAGTCGGGCGTCTCTACGAGCAGTACTTC.

This clonotype was detected ten times or more. The J gene is TRBJ2-7, the V gene TRBV3-1; D perhaps matches TRBD2 (6 bases). This CDR3 comprises 14 residues. V was pared by 4 bases and J by 7 bases, with 17 bases between. CDR1 and CDR2 from the germline V gene are LGHDT and YNNKEL (reference sequence). CDR3 amino acids: CASSPLAEQREQYF. The CDR3 nucleotides are TGTGCCAGCAGCCCGTTAGCGGAACAGAGGGAGCAGTACTTC.

The chain uses TRBV4-1 and TRBJ2-2; D possibly corresponds to TRBD2 (6 bases). The CDR3 length is 17 residues. CDR1 and CDR2 (germline): MGHRA, YSYEKL. V was trimmed by 4 bases and J by 0 bases, leaving 15 bases between them. The chain's CDR3 is CASSPMVAATNTGELFF. CDR3 in DNA: TGCGCCAGCAGCCCGATGGTAGCGGCGACGAACACCGGGGAGCTGTTTTTT.

There are many counts of this clonotype. The rearrangement uses TRBV11-2 and TRBJ1-1, with unresolved D. Germline V gene sequence: CDR1 SGHAT, CDR2 FQNNGV. The CDR3 is 14 amino acids. The V end lost 4 bases, the J end lost 1 base, and 10 bases lay between the germline ends. The CDR3 nucleotides read TGTGCCAGCAGCTACGGGCGGGGGAACACTGAAGCTTTCTTT. Translation gives CASSYGRGNTEAFF.

The table lists this clonotype with many counts. Its ends do not fully match the called genes, so a read error is possible. The rearrangement joins TRBV5-4 to TRBJ2-5, with D possibly called TRBD1 or TRBD2 (6 bases each). CDR3 length: 13 amino acids. The V gene's germline CDR1 is SGHNT and CDR2 YYREEE (reference sequence). The CDR3: CATSGGGQETQYF. The DNA of the CDR3 is TGTGCCACCAGCGGAGGGGGACAAGAGACCCAGTACTTC.

This clonotype was counted ten times or more. The chain couples TRBV18 to TRBJ2-4; D is ambiguous. Germline V gene data show CDR1 as KGHSH and CDR2 as LQKENI. Trimming shortened V by 6 bases and J by 0 bases, and 6 bases separated the two germline ends. The length of the CDR3 is 13 residues. The CDR3 region has the DNA TGTGCCAGCTCGTCATTAGCCAAAAACATTCAGTACTTC. Amino acid sequence: CASSSLAKNIQYF.

Of note for this clonotype: This could be a read error, since a much larger clone is one nucleotide away. The CDR3 DNA reads as TGTGCCAGTAGCGGGAGGGTCTCTGGGGAGCAGTCCTTC. Translation: CASSGRVSGEQSF. The V call is TRBV6-1, the J call TRBJ2-1; the match to TRBD2 covers 11 bases. CDR1 and CDR2 (germline): MNHNS, SASEGT. The CDR3 runs to 13 residues.

This clonotype showed up just a few times. The chain joins TRBV27 to TRBJ2-5, with D perhaps assigned TRBD1 or TRBD2 (5 bases each). The germline V gene has CDR1 MNHEY and CDR2 SMNVEV (reference sequence). V lost 5 bases to trimming and J lost 5 bases, with 18 bases between them. CDR3 length: 15 residues. The DNA of the CDR3 is TGTGCCAGCAGTACCGGGACCACCCCATTGGAGACCCAGTACTTC. This gives the protein CASSTGTTPLETQYF.